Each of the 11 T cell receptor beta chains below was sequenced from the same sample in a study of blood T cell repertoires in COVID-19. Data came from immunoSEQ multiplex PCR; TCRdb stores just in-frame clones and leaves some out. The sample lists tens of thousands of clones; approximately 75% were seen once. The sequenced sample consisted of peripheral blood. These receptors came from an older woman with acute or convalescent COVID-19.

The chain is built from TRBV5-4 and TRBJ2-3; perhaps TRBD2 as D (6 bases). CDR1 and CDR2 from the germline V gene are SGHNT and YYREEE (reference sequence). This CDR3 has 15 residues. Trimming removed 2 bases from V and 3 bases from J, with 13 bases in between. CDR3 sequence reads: CASSFFLEGTDTQYF. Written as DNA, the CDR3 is TGTGCCAGCAGCTTCTTTCTGGAGGGTACAGATACGCAGTATTTT.

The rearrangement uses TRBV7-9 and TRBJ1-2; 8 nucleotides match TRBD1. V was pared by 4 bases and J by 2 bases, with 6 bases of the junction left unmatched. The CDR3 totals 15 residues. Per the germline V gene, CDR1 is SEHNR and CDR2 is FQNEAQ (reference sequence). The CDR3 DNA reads TGTGCCAGCAGCTCAGGCAGGGGGCCGAACTATGGCTACACCTTC. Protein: CASSSGRGPNYGYTF.

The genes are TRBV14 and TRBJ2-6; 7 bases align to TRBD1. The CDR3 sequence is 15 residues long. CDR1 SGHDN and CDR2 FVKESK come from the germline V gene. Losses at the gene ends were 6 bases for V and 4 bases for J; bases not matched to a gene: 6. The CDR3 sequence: CASRDDRAGANVLTF. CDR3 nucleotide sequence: TGTGCCAGCAGAGACGACAGGGCCGGGGCCAACGTCCTGACTTTC.

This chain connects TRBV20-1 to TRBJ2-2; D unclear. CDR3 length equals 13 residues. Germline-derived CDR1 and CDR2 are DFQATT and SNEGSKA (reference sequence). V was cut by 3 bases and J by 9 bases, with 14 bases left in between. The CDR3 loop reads CSASMQVGRELFF. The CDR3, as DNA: TGCAGTGCTAGTATGCAGGTGGGCAGGGAGCTGTTTTTT.

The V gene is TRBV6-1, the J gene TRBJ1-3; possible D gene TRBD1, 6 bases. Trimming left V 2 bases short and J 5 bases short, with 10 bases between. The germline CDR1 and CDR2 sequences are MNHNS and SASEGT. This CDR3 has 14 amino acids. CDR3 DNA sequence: TGTGCCAGCAGTGAATGGGGGACACGAAACACCATATATTTT. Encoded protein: CASSEWGTRNTIYF.

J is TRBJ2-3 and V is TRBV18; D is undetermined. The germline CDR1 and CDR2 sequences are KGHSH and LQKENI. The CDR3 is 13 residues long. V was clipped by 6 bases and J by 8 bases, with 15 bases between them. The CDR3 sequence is CASSQSNHGTQYF. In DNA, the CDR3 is TGTGCCAGCTCGCAAAGTAACCACGGTACGCAGTATTTT. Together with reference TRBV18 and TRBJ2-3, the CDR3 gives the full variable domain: NAGVMQNPRHLVRRRGQEARLRCSPMKGHSHVYWYRQLPEEGLKFMVYLQKENIIDESGMPKERFSAEFPKEGPSILRIQQVVRGDSAAYFCASSQSNHGTQYFGPGTRLTVL.

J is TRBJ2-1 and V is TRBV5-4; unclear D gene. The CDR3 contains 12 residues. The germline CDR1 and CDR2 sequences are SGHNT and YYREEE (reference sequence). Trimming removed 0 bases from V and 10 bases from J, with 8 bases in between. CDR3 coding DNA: TGTGCCAGCAGCTTGGATAGCTACGAGCAGTTCTTC. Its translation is CASSLDSYEQFF.

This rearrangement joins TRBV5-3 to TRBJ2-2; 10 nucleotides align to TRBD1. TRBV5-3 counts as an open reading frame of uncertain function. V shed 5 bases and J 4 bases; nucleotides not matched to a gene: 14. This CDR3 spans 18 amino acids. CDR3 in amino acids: CARRPGTGEAVGTGELFF. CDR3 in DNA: TGTGCCAGAAGGCCCGGGACAGGGGAGGCGGTCGGCACCGGGGAGCTGTTTTTT.

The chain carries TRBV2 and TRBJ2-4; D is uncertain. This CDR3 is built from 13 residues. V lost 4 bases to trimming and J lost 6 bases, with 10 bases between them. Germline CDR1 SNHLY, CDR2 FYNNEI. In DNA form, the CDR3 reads TGTGCCAGCAGTGGCCAGATAAGAAACATTCAGTACTTC. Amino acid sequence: CASSGQIRNIQYF.

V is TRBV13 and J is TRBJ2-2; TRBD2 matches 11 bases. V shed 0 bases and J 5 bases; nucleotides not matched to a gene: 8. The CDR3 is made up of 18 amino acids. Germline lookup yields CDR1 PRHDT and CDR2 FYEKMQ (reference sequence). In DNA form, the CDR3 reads TGTGCCAGCAGCTTAGGACTAGCGGGGGCCATGGGAACCGGGGAGCTGTTTTTT. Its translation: CASSLGLAGAMGTGELFF.

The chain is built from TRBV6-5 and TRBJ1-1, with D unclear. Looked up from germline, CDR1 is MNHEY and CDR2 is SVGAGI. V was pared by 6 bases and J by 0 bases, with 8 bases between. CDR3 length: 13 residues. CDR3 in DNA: TGTGCCAGCAGGCACACCGTGAACACTGAAGCTTTCTTT. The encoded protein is CASRHTVNTEAFF.